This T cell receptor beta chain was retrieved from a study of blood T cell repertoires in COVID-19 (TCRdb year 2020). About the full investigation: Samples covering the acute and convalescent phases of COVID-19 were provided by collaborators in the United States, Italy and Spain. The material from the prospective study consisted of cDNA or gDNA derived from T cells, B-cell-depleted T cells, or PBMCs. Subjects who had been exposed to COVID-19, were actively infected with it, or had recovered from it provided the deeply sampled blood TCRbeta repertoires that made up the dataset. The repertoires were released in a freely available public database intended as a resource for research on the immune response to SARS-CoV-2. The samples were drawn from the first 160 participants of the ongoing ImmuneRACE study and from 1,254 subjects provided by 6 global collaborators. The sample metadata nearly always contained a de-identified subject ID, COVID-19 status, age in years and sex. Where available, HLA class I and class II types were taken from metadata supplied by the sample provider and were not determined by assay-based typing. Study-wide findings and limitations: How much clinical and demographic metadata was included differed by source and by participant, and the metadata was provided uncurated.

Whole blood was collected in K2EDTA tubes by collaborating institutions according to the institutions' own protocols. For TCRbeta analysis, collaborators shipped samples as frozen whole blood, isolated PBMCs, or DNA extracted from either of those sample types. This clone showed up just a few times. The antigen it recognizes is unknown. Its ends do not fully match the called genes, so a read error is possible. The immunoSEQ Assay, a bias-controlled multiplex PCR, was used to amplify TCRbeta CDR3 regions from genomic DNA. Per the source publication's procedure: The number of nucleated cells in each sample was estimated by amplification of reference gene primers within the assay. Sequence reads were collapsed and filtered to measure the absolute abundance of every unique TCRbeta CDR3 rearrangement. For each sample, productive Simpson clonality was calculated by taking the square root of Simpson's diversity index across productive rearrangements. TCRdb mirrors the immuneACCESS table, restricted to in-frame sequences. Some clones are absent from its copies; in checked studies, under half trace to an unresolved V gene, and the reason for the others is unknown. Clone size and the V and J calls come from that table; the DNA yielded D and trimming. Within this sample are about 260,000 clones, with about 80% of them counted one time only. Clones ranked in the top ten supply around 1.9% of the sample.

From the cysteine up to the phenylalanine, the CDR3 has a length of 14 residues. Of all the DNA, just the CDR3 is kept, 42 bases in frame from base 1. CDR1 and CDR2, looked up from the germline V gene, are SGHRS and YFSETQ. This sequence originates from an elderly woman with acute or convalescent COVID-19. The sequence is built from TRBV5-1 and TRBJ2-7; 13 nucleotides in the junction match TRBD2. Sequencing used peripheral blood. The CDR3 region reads CASSLGLAGHEQYF. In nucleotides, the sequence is TGCGCCAGCAGTTTGGGACTAGCGGGACACGAGCAGTACTTC.